This TCR beta chain derives from a study of T-cell reconstitution after alpha-beta-depleted transplantation in children. Study-level points and caveats: Newly produced T cells mostly accounted for T-cell counts and diversity one year post-transplant. The study traced high day-60 TCRbeta diversity in some patients to surviving recipient T cells and thymic progenitors. Reported findings indicate that, about two months after transplant, alpha-beta T cells came from several hundred expanded clones, which were derived from non-depleted graft cells.

It was with unique molecular identifiers that the TCRbeta library was prepared. TCRdb itself ran the PCR reads through MiXCR, one entry per CDR3 protein. The sample includes more than 400,000 distinct CDR3 sequences, roughly two fifths seen only once; the top ten take approximately 25%. Turning to this clonotype: The target antigen is unknown.

The specimen was PBMCs, collected before TCRalphabeta/CD19-depleted stem cell transplant. This receptor was taken from a girl under 10 years old with aplastic anemia, due to receive a stem cell transplant.

For the CDR3, the DNA is TGCAGTGCGTTGCCCCCCCAAACGGGACTAGCAATCAATGAGCAGTTCTTC. Amino acids: CSALPPQTGLAINEQFF. The chain recombines TRBV20-1 with TRBJ2-1, with TRBD2 matching over 9 bases. This CDR3 contains 17 residues. Germline CDR1 reads DFQATT; CDR2 reads SNEGSKA (reference sequence). V was pared by 6 bases and J by 6 bases, with 18 bases of the junction left unmatched.